Detailed here is one TCR beta chain. Its antigen has not been determined. No base-level quality is on record; no much larger clone is a single base apart. Using the deep immunoSEQ assay, TCR CDR3 regions were amplified from genomic DNA by multiplex PCR. Extracted genomic DNA from each cell subset was spread evenly across all wells of several immunoSEQ 96-well plates, with each plate serving as a replicate. Each replicate PCR for sorted subsets received approximately 220 ng genomic DNA, equal to about 30,000 T cell genomes. Purified libraries were measured with a Qubit 3.0 fluorometer, size-checked on a Bioanalyzer 2100, and measured again with the KAPA Library Quantification kit. Every immunoSEQ 96-well plate was sequenced on a dedicated single-read 150-cycle Illumina NextSeq 550 flow cell. The published analysis was carried out like this. Because only junctional sequences without quality scores were contained in the immunoSEQ output, filtering matching that applied to full-length reads could not be performed. Sequences were annotated with PyIR, a Python wrapper for IgBLAST v1.9, and V/J genes and CDR3 were assigned using IMGT germline references. Reads were filtered out if the reads had weak V/J assignments (E-value above 1e-6), no CDR3, stop codons, out-of-frame junctions, or ambiguous translated residues. V3J clonotypes were defined as sequences sharing an identical inferred V gene, J gene, and CDR3 amino acid sequence. Percentage overlap between repertoires was calculated by dividing the number of shared unique clonotypes by the size of the smaller repertoire. RTK rarefaction, the Chao1 estimator, and Recon v2.1 estimates of unobserved clonotypes were used to assess repertoire richness. Generation probabilities were computed with OLGA for all TCRbeta clonotypes obtained by the gDNA method from several donors. TCRdb limited this immuneACCESS table to in-frame rearrangements with V and J called. A share of clones is missing; checked studies link under half to unresolved V genes, and the rest is unexplained. The D gene and trimming were derived from the DNA, and the V and J assignments and clone size from that table. For this sample the table gives more than 1,200,000 clones, of which 97% to 99% were detected only once. Around 0.38% of the sample rests with the top ten.

This entry comes from a study of shared clonotypes between healthy human individuals (dated by TCRdb to 2020 to 2022). Study-wide context: A few men and two women, aged 18 to 49 years, made up the cohort. To increase sequencing depth and limit assay-specific biases, different laboratories used diverse techniques to prepare libraries and sequence TCR repertoires. Per donor, leukapheresis produced somewhere between about 0.94 and 9 billion PBMCs. For each donor, CD4 naive and CD4 memory were each run on three plates, CD8 naive on two plates, and CD8 memory on one plate. To estimate repertoire size and how much clonotype sharing occurs between individuals, the study deeply sequenced the blood TCR repertoires of a handful of healthy adults.

The donors were healthy, HIV-negative adults with no recently reported acute infections or vaccinations. All donors were Caucasian adults living in Nashville, Tennessee, USA. CD4+ T cells were enriched by magnetic negative selection, after which naive cells were positively selected on CD45RA and the negative fraction was taken as the memory subset. After blood collection by leukapheresis, PBMCs were isolated using Ficoll-Histopaque density gradient centrifugation and then cryopreserved in the vapor phase of liquid nitrogen. Analytical flow cytometry was used to check the purity and quantity of each magnetically sorted T cell population. Each sorted fraction had its genomic DNA isolated and then quantified by UV absorbance on a Nanodrop 2000c. Findings and caveats that apply to the study as a whole: Incomplete sequencing was indicated by rarefaction of sorted-subset datasets, despite the large sequencing depth. Pairwise subsampling led to the expectation that sequencing depth would affect the degree of clonotype sharing among donors. Because the study included only a small number of donors, the genetic and exposure-history diversity represented was limited. Compared with non-shared clonotypes, clonotypes shared by all four sorted-subset donors had higher generation probabilities. Sharing across several donors was observed for roughly 5% of naive CD4, over 3% of naive CD8, around 2.5% of memory CD4, and roughly 0.4% of memory CD8 clonotypes. Naive subsets generally had larger estimated clonotype richness than memory subsets did. Sampling was limited to blood, and TCR repertoires in tissue likely differ from TCR repertoires in blood.

The receptor was derived from a man aged 25-40 years in good health. The sequencing input was naive CD4+ T cells sorted from blood. The cell subset or site label on this specimen signifies: CD45RA+ positively selected.

The nucleotide sequence is TGTGCCAGCAGCTTGGAGGGGGCGCAGTCAGATACGCAGTATTTT. Its product reads: CASSLEGAQSDTQYF. The chain uses TRBV5-5 and TRBJ2-3; TRBD1 agrees with 7 junctional bases. Taken from the germline V gene (reference sequence), the CDR1 and CDR2 loops are SGHKS and YYEKEE. From cysteine to phenylalanine, the CDR3 is 15 amino acids long. Left in the record is the CDR3 DNA by itself, 45 bases read in frame from the first base. The germline V and J ends show losses of 0 bases and 4 bases respectively, and no gene match explains 5 bases of the junction.